Given below is one T cell receptor (beta chain) in context. This sample was included in a study of cytotoxic CD8 clonotypes in ibrutinib-treated CLL. The CDR3 spans 14 residues. The germline V gene has CDR1 SGHDT and CDR2 YYEEEE. V was cut by 1 base and J by 5 bases, with 10 bases left in between. The method was immunoSEQ multiplex PCR; TCRdb's version includes in-frame clones alone and lacks a portion of them. The repertoire consists of approximately 74,000 clones, with 80% occurring once and the leading ten covering 7.5% to 9.5%. Here the sequenced sample was PBMCs, taken at disease progression, from a patient treated with ibrutinib. The TCR sequence derives from a human donor with chronic lymphocytic leukemia. The chain is built from TRBV5-6 and TRBJ1-5; D is ambiguous. This CDR3 is CASSLWQFDQPQHF. CDR3 nucleotide sequence: TGTGCCAGCAGCTTGTGGCAGTTCGATCAGCCCCAGCATTTT.